This entry features one T cell receptor beta chain sequence. Its antigen target is currently unknown. No base-level quality is on record; no much larger clone is a single base apart. The data were taken from a study of cytomegalovirus exposure and HLA in healthy donors (dated by TCRdb to the late 2010s). As for the study more broadly: In an earlier analysis of approximately 500 of the donors, 250 to 350 Gb of sequence data and 100 million or so unique TCR beta sequences from 180 million or so T cells were reported. Roughly 310 gigabases of sequencing data and approximately 84 million unique TCR sequences were included in an early release covering 550 to 800 HLA-typed donors. Among the roughly 390 genotyped donors, roughly 80% belonged to the genetic ancestry cluster associated with self-reported Caucasian donors. The study aimed to test whether signatures of past pathogen exposure could be identified by cataloging public T cell receptors. The study used immunosequencing to profile the T cell repertoires of approximately 650 subjects and linked those repertoires to cytomegalovirus serostatus. In addition to the first cohort of roughly 670 subjects, a separate validation cohort of 120 different subjects was used. To predict cytomegalovirus infection status, the study brought together high-throughput TCR immunosequencing, statistical association of individual TCRs with disease status, and machine learning. To study patterns of TCR occurrence, a later analysis re-analyzed previously published TCR beta repertoires from under 750 donors and added high-resolution HLA genotyping. Rather than drawing on any new phenotypic data, the later analysis identified candidate immune exposures from TCR beta sequences and the way those sequences occurred across donors. An earlier analysis of several hundred of the donors used high-throughput TCR beta sequencing to judge whether each TCR beta V gene segment behaved as functional or pseudogenic. Donor age, sex, ethnicity and CMV serostatus were compiled together with the repertoire data. A later genetic analysis took genome-wide SNP genotypes for about 65% of the 666 donors and used that subset as a discovery cohort. Every repertoire in the discovery cohort had been generated on one and the same sequencing platform. Both class I and class II loci were covered by HLA typing, at four-digit resolution. Typing coverage varied by locus: about 629-630 donors for A, B, C, DRB1 and DQB1; more than 500 for DQA1; some 610 for DPA1; around 450 for DPB1. A handful of DR-DQ haplotypes were handled as single units for association and clustering because linkage in the cohort was strong. Among around 400 genotyped donors of the cohort, an average of around 250,000 unique TCR beta nucleotide sequences was sequenced per donor, of which about 19% were non-productive. Summary of the overall study and its limitations: Some IMGT-functional V segments, including TRBV6-2 and TRBV6-3, could not be distinguished by the 87-base-pair reads and were therefore excluded. In an earlier analysis of some 540 of the donors, most TCR beta V segments appeared in productive rearrangements about 87% or about 30% of the time, broadly matching IMGT annotations. A later genetic analysis associated a missense DCLRE1C variant with V-gene and J-gene trimming of TCR beta chains, and an independent cohort replicated the association. A later analysis found that HLA-associated TCR beta chains were more clonally expanded and had lower generation probabilities than equally common non-associated chains. In vitro tests confirmed that a few of the cytomegalovirus-associated TCR beta chains recognize cytomegalovirus antigens. This cohort had only TCR beta chains sequenced, and the lack of alpha or paired-chain data limited which features could be detected. A cluster of highly shared sequence variants was judged likely to represent a technical artifact of the sequencing pipeline. Cytomegalovirus status was reported to be diagnosed by the classifier with high specificity and sensitivity in both the original and validation cohorts. Linkage disequilibrium might explain the correlated functional status among segregating V segments, but an unknown experimental factor could not be ruled out. When HLA alleles, especially DR and DQ, strongly co-occurred, TCR associations were difficult to assign to individual alleles. A further reported finding was that TCR beta sequences accurately predicted the HLA-A and HLA-B alleles for most subjects in the first cohort. The study listed 150 to 200 TCR beta chains as associated with cytomegalovirus. Over 15 rarely observed V segments, including chromosome 9 orphons, were excluded from the earlier analysis of a few hundred of the donors because counts were too low. In a later analysis, TCR association rates were found to vary across HLA loci, with the most associated TCRs seen for DRB1 alleles and the fewest for HLA-C alleles. According to a later genetic analysis, donors in an Asian-associated ancestry cluster had fewer N-insertions in productive TCRs than the approximately 700-donor mean. While some public TCRs were present in many individuals, most TCR sequences turned up only very rarely across donors. Roughly uniform sequencing depth across donors was assumed in presence/absence analyses, although this assumption may not hold. Several of the top co-occurrence clusters appeared to be linked to parvovirus B19, influenza, CMV and Epstein-Barr virus, according to a later analysis. According to a later analysis, most CMV-associated TCR beta chains appeared to be HLA-restricted, and the HLA associations seemed to be driven largely by CMV exposure. Because HLA typing was missing for some donors at each locus, association tests included only the typed subset. It was suggested by the authors that the approach could potentially be generalized to other disease states and immunological phenotypes. The only immune exposure information available for the cohort was CMV serostatus. A later analysis associated 16,951 TCR beta sequences with specific HLA alleles at a false discovery rate of 0.05.

Library preparation was by the immunoSEQ multiplex PCR assay. A mixture of 60 forward primers for TCR Vbeta segments and 13 reverse primers for TCR Jbeta segments was used in the multiplex PCR. The CDR3 region of rearranged TCR beta genes was amplified from genomic DNA by a multiplex PCR assay. Amplified TCR beta libraries were sequenced as 87-base-pair reads on the Illumina HiSeq System. Per the source publication's procedure: Across the roughly 670 repertoires, a later analysis counted about 81 million unique TCR beta chains, approximately 10 million of which were shared by at least two donors. To remove PCR and sequencing errors, raw reads were error-corrected and collapsed into unique sequences using a nearest-neighbor algorithm that merged closely related sequences. Alignment of CDR3 sequences to IMGT reference sequences was used to assign V, D and J gene segments. For a sequence to be retained, a match of at least six nucleotides was required to both a V gene segment and a J gene segment. A rearrangement was called productive if the CDR3 had no stop codons and remained in frame with V and J, and every other rearrangement was called non-productive. Following IMGT convention, CDR3 was defined as the stretch from the second conserved V-encoded cysteine up to the conserved J-encoded phenylalanine. Sequences without an unambiguous match to a single V gene segment were excluded from the earlier analysis of several hundred of the donors. An earlier analysis of approximately 590 of the donors classified V segments as functional when productive rearrangements were above 56.7% and as segregating when the standard deviation between donors was above 5%. A statistical classification framework was built for diagnosing cytomegalovirus status from the catalog of TCR beta chain sequences. A later analysis assigned V and J genes by comparing TCR nucleotide sequences with IMGT/GENE-DB human TR gene sequences. A later analysis assigned CDR3 sequences and most-parsimonious VDJ recombination scenarios with the TCRdist pipeline. In a later analysis, each TCR beta chain was defined by its CDR3 amino acid sequence together with its V-gene family, and reads lacking a unique V-gene family were excluded. In a later analysis, 450 to 600 highly shared, low-generation-probability nucleotide sequences were removed to address suspected cross-contamination and a sequencing artifact. In a later analysis, a clonal expansion index was calculated for each public chain from normalized within-repertoire ranks of inferred template counts. In a later analysis, generation probabilities were computed using a VDJ recombination model fitted to out-of-frame rearrangements, and the results were checked against IGoR. Hypergeometric tests were used in a later analysis to score TCR-TCR, TCR-HLA and TCR-CMV co-occurrence, with a repertoire-size bias correction applied to the TCR pairs. To estimate false discovery rates, a later analysis permuted the HLA or CMV assignments 20 times. A later analysis grouped co-occurring TCRs with DBSCAN, adding TCRdist sequence similarity when clustering within HLA-allele-positive subsets. Co-occurrence clustering excluded repertoires with fewer than 30,000 or more than 120,000 public chains, plus five with anomalous nucleotide sharing. TCRdb re-hosts the immuneACCESS table, in-frame sequences only. Its copies lack some clones; in the studies checked, an unresolved V gene accounts for under half of them, and the cause for the rest is not known. V, J and clone size were drawn from that table, and D and trimming were deduced from the DNA. The sample data list 150,000 to 200,000 clones, and 80% of these were observed just once. The ten largest account for around 6.9% of the sample.

The cohort was made up of around 720 healthy bone marrow donors. Cohort members were all nominally healthy when sampled, although unrecorded immune exposures were likely present. The donor was CMV seropositive and belonged to the group of more than 250 seropositive cohort members. Each donor provided a peripheral blood sample, and peripheral blood mononuclear cells were used for TCR beta sequencing. Genomic DNA was extracted from the blood cell samples with the Qiagen DNeasy Blood Extraction Kit. V is cut by 0 bases and J by 5 bases, and the space between the germline ends is 24 bases. Sequences SGDLS (CDR1) and YYNGEE (CDR2) are obtained from the germline V gene. The CDR3, cysteine through phenylalanine, is 19 amino acids long. Only CDR3 DNA remains: 57 bases, in frame from the first base.

The receptor comes from a male donor in good health and CMV-seropositive. The rearrangement combines TRBV9 with TRBJ2-1; possibly the D gene is TRBD1, per 8 matching bases. The sequenced material came from PBMCs. In nucleotide form, the sequence is TGTGCCAGCAGCGTAGTAACAGGGGGAGTTGGACTAGGCCACAATGAGCAGTTCTTC. It translates as CASSVVTGGVGLGHNEQFF.